The rows below give T cell receptor beta chains drawn from one sample of a study of cytomegalovirus exposure and HLA in healthy donors. The method was immunoSEQ multiplex PCR; TCRdb's version includes in-frame clones alone and lacks a portion of them. The sample lists around 250,000 clones, around 81% seen once, with 8% in the top ten. Sequenced: PBMCs. All receptors derive from a woman aged 60 to 75 in good health and CMV-seropositive. Both conserved end residues are trimmed from each CDR3. The size entry is marked missing in some rows and otherwise reads once, few, many or a size class.

v_call: TRBV2
j_call: TRBJ1-3
clone_size: few
cdr3_aa: ASLRGRGNTIY

v_call: TRBV30
j_call: TRBJ2-3
clone_size: NA
cdr3_aa: AWSAVTQY

v_call: TRBV6-5
j_call: TRBJ1-1
clone_size: NA
cdr3_aa: ASSHGSDTEAF

v_call: TRBV13
j_call: TRBJ2-5
clone_size: NA
cdr3_aa: ASSPEGVQTQY

v_call: TRBV4-1
j_call: TRBJ2-7
clone_size: once
cdr3_aa: ASSQVLGLAGDEQY

v_call: TRBV11-3
j_call: TRBJ2-1
clone_size: NA
cdr3_aa: ASSLDGGTHNEQF

v_call: TRBV6-1
j_call: TRBJ1-5
clone_size: NA
cdr3_aa: ASSLQVNQPQH

v_call: TRBV2
j_call: TRBJ2-3
clone_size: NA
cdr3_aa: ASSGTSGSTDTQY

v_call: TRBV7-2
j_call: TRBJ2-3
clone_size: NA
cdr3_aa: ASTKAGGADTQY

v_call: TRBV6-6
j_call: TRBJ1-2
clone_size: NA
cdr3_aa: ASSPPGRGLGYT

v_call: TRBV19
j_call: TRBJ2-7
clone_size: NA
cdr3_aa: ASSSDYEQY

v_call: TRBV7-9
j_call: TRBJ2-7
clone_size: once
cdr3_aa: SSSTRVNEQY

v_call: TRBV12-5
j_call: TRBJ2-1
clone_size: NA
cdr3_aa: ASGWGERNNEQF

v_call: TRBV2
j_call: TRBJ1-4
clone_size: NA
cdr3_aa: ASSQGRGNEKLF

v_call: TRBV19
j_call: TRBJ2-1
clone_size: NA
cdr3_aa: ASRNRDEQF

v_call: TRBV4-1
j_call: TRBJ1-2
clone_size: once
cdr3_aa: ASSQVRSPGSSYT

v_call: TRBV30
j_call: TRBJ1-1
clone_size: NA
cdr3_aa: AWSEPGIILAF

v_call: TRBV19
j_call: TRBJ2-1
clone_size: NA
cdr3_aa: ASSLRTGRYNEQF

v_call: TRBV5-1
j_call: TRBJ1-6
clone_size: NA
cdr3_aa: ASSTGTTDYNSPLH

v_call: TRBV4-2
j_call: TRBJ2-3
clone_size: NA
cdr3_aa: ASSQDWSSGATDTQY

v_call: TRBV5-6
j_call: TRBJ2-7
clone_size: NA
cdr3_aa: ASSQRQVGEQY

v_call: TRBV5-1
j_call: TRBJ2-2
clone_size: NA
cdr3_aa: ASSLESSGTGELF

v_call: TRBV11-2
j_call: TRBJ2-5
clone_size: NA
cdr3_aa: ASSPFIGVETQY

v_call: TRBV6-5
j_call: TRBJ1-5
clone_size: NA
cdr3_aa: GSGYQPQH

v_call: TRBV7-3
j_call: TRBJ2-3
clone_size: once
cdr3_aa: ASSLSGGPDTQY

v_call: TRBV9
j_call: TRBJ2-1
clone_size: once
cdr3_aa: ASSVVAGGGNEQF

v_call: TRBV6-1
j_call: TRBJ2-1
clone_size: NA
cdr3_aa: ASSPGTSGPNEQF

v_call: TRBV6-5
j_call: TRBJ2-1
clone_size: NA
cdr3_aa: ASSPPLAGKHEQF

v_call: TRBV10-3
j_call: TRBJ2-7
clone_size: NA
cdr3_aa: AIRSDRGRNEQY

v_call: TRBV28
j_call: TRBJ1-2
clone_size: once
cdr3_aa: ASALGQGYGYT

v_call: TRBV19
j_call: TRBJ2-1
clone_size: few
cdr3_aa: ASSIGLAGAIVGSYNEQF

v_call: TRBV2
j_call: TRBJ2-7
clone_size: once
cdr3_aa: ASEGGLAGAGEQY

v_call: TRBV11-2
j_call: TRBJ2-1
clone_size: NA
cdr3_aa: ASSLGDGRPYNEQF

v_call: TRBV5-4
j_call: TRBJ1-2
clone_size: NA
cdr3_aa: ASSFYRTGEGYT

v_call: TRBV5-1
j_call: TRBJ1-1
clone_size: few
cdr3_aa: ASSMNPSEAEAF

v_call: TRBV6-1
j_call: TRBJ2-7
clone_size: NA
cdr3_aa: ASSENAGEGEQY

v_call: TRBV6-5
j_call: TRBJ2-3
clone_size: NA
cdr3_aa: ASSPGQGVTQY

v_call: TRBV9
j_call: TRBJ1-2
clone_size: NA
cdr3_aa: ASSVGQGAYHGYT

v_call: TRBV29-1
j_call: TRBJ2-1
clone_size: NA
cdr3_aa: SVEDRRGRLAGVGKQF

v_call: TRBV19
j_call: TRBJ1-5
clone_size: NA
cdr3_aa: ASTQGQGQSNQPQH

v_call: TRBV6-5
j_call: TRBJ1-1
clone_size: NA
cdr3_aa: AIRQGWSTEAF

v_call: TRBV5-1
j_call: TRBJ2-1
clone_size: NA
cdr3_aa: ASSQKGTAYNEQF

v_call: TRBV9
j_call: TRBJ2-7
clone_size: once
cdr3_aa: ASDKGLAGVEQY

v_call: TRBV4-1
j_call: TRBJ1-5
clone_size: NA
cdr3_aa: ASSQPEQGASQPQH

v_call: TRBV11-1
j_call: TRBJ2-7
clone_size: NA
cdr3_aa: ASSLGLNYEQY

v_call: TRBV15
j_call: TRBJ2-5
clone_size: NA
cdr3_aa: ATSRVHLSAGGGETQY

v_call: TRBV5-1
j_call: TRBJ2-1
clone_size: NA
cdr3_aa: ASSSHSGSSYNEQF

v_call: TRBV7-6
j_call: TRBJ2-7
clone_size: few
cdr3_aa: ASSLETGPAYEQY

v_call: TRBV5-6
j_call: TRBJ2-2
clone_size: NA
cdr3_aa: ASSLWGGLNTGELF

v_call: TRBV30
j_call: TRBJ2-7
clone_size: NA
cdr3_aa: AWSAGTSGNPEQY

v_call: TRBV7-2
j_call: TRBJ2-5
clone_size: NA
cdr3_aa: ASSLEGHRGLWETQY

v_call: TRBV11-2
j_call: TRBJ1-2
clone_size: NA
cdr3_aa: ASSLVLPLRGVYGYT